The next 22 T cell receptor beta chains were all read from a single sample in a study of blood T cell repertoires in COVID-19. The assay was immunoSEQ multiplex PCR, and TCRdb's table has in-frame clones only and misses some. The sample carries tens of thousands of clones, over 80% recorded once. Sequenced material: peripheral blood. These receptors were collected from a woman aged 55-70 years with active COVID-19.

The chain is built from TRBV5-6 and TRBJ1-1, with D unclear. Germline-derived CDR1 and CDR2 are SGHDT and YYEEEE. CDR3 length equals 14 residues. The V end was cut by 0 bases, the J end by 0 bases, with 6 bases between. The CDR3: CASSLDNMNTEAFF. Here the CDR3 DNA reads TGTGCCAGCAGCTTGGACAACATGAACACTGAAGCTTTCTTT.

This clone came up once. The chain is built from TRBV19 and TRBJ1-1; a weak D match, TRBD1 (6 bases). The V end lost 0 bases, the J end lost 7 bases, and 18 bases lay between the germline ends. There are 16 residues in the CDR3. The germline CDR1 and CDR2 sequences are LNHDA and SQIVND (reference sequence). The CDR3, as DNA: TGTGCCAGTAGTATAGAAAAAACGGGGACACTTCTTGAAGCTTTCTTT. Translation: CASSIEKTGTLLEAFF. The variable domain in full, with the rest retrieved from reference TRBV19 and TRBJ1-1, is DGGITQSPKYLFRKEGQNVTLSCEQNLNHDAMYWYRQDPGQGLRLIYYSQIVNDFQKGDIAEGYSVSREKKESFPLTVTSAQKNPTAFYLCASSIEKTGTLLEAFFGQGTRLTVV.

With respect to this clone: Different DNA sequences within this sample yield the same CDR3. This chain connects TRBV5-8 to TRBJ1-1; D remains unclear. Trimming pared 4 bases from V and 6 bases from J, leaving 10 bases between. This CDR3 is 12 amino acids long. From germline, CDR1 is SGHTS and CDR2 YDEGEE. Written as DNA, the CDR3 is TGTGCCAGCAGCGCTAGAAGTGCTGAAGCTTTCTTT. Translating gives CASSARSAEAFF.

The chain carries TRBV2 and TRBJ2-3, with TRBD1 identical over 7 bases. The CDR3 has 15 residues. Germline loops: CDR1 SNHLY, CDR2 FYNNEI. Trimming took 7 bases from V and 6 from J; bases not matched to a gene: 13. CDR3 sequence: CASTFSGQPGDTQYF. The DNA for the CDR3 is TGTGCCAGCACCTTCTCGGGACAGCCCGGGGATACGCAGTATTTT.

The V call is TRBV27, the J call TRBJ2-7, with a tentative D call TRBD1 (7 bases). Germline CDR1 is MNHEY and CDR2 is SMNVEV (reference sequence). V was shortened by 3 bases and J by 2 bases, with 14 bases between the two germline ends. The CDR3 sequence is 15 residues long. This CDR3 is CASSFSRGAAYEQYF. In DNA form, the CDR3 reads TGTGCCAGCAGTTTTAGCAGGGGGGCTGCCTACGAGCAGTACTTC.

This sequence joins TRBV2 and TRBJ2-3; TRBD2 matches at 13 bases. J was trimmed by 2 bases and V by 7 bases; bases with no gene match: 6. Germline CDR1 is SNHLY and CDR2 is FYNNEI. The CDR3 runs to 16 residues. As DNA, the CDR3 is TGTGCCAGCACCGGAACTAGCGGGAGGGCCACAGATACGCAGTATTTT. Protein product: CASTGTSGRATDTQYF. Complete variable domain (other parts from reference TRBV2 and TRBJ2-3): EPEVTQTPSHQVTQMGQEVILRCVPISNHLYFYWYRQILGQKVEFLVSFYNNEISEKSEIFDDQFSVERPDGSNFTLKIRSTKLEDSAMYFCASTGTSGRATDTQYFGPGTRLTVL.

The J gene is TRBJ2-7, the V gene TRBV5-6; D possibly corresponds to TRBD1 (6 bases). The germline gives CDR1 SGHDT, CDR2 YYEEEE. The CDR3 has 15 residues. V gave up 4 bases and J gave up 2 bases, with 16 bases separating them. CDR3 loop: CASSPRLDRTYEQYF. The CDR3 nucleotides are TGTGCCAGCAGCCCCCGCTTAGACAGGACCTACGAGCAGTACTTC.

The chain carries TRBV9 and TRBJ2-7; tentatively, D is TRBD1 (5 bases). Per germline, CDR1 SGDLS and CDR2 YYNGEE. The V gene lost 0 bases and the J gene lost 2 bases, with 6 bases spanning the gap. CDR3 size: 13 residues. The chain's CDR3 is CASSVGGPYEQYF. As DNA, the CDR3 is TGTGCCAGCAGCGTAGGGGGCCCCTACGAGCAGTACTTC.

CDR3: CASSALPGTGFGNTIYF. CDR3 bases: TGTGCCAGCAGCGCCCTCCCCGGGACAGGGTTCGGAAACACCATATATTTT. This sequence joins TRBV9 and TRBJ1-3; TRBD1 matches at 9 bases. V lost 3 bases and J lost 4; bases outside the gene matches: 11. This CDR3 is 17 amino acids long. Looked up from germline, CDR1 is SGDLS and CDR2 is YYNGEE.

The chain joins TRBV11-3 to TRBJ2-2; 11 bases match TRBD1. Trimming cost V 5 bases and J 7 bases; bases outside gene matches: 6. The CDR3 is 15 amino acids. CDR1 is SGHNT, CDR2 YENEEA, per germline. Here the CDR3 reads CASSERTGGHGELFF. The DNA of the CDR3 is TGTGCCAGCAGCGAACGGACAGGGGGCCACGGGGAGCTGTTTTTT.

This clone was counted a few times. The chain's CDR3 is CASSTQTSGTDTQYF. The CDR3 DNA is TGTGCCAGCAGCACACAGACTAGCGGCACAGATACGCAGTATTTT. V and J are TRBV11-2 and TRBJ2-3; 8 bases are a match to TRBD2. J lost 1 base, V lost 5 bases, and 5 bases had no gene match. Germline CDR1 reads SGHAT; CDR2 reads FQNNGV. CDR3 size: 15 residues.

The chain has TRBV30 and TRBJ1-5; 8 bases are a match to TRBD1. Per the germline V gene, CDR1 is GTSNPN and CDR2 is SVGIG (reference sequence). This CDR3 has 14 residues. V shed 0 bases, J shed 6 bases, and the junction held 4 bases outside the gene matches. CDR3 DNA sequence: TGTGCCTGGAGTGTACTACAGGGGGTTCAGCCCCAGCATTTT. Translated, it gives CAWSVLQGVQPQHF.

This chain connects TRBV3-1 (or the pseudogene TRBV3-2) to TRBJ2-3, with a weak D call TRBD2 (5 bases). Trimming left V 2 bases short and J 4 bases short, with 16 bases between. Germline assignment: CDR1 LGHDT and CDR2 YNNKEL (reference sequence). The CDR3 consists of 16 residues. In DNA, the CDR3 is TGTGCCAGCAGCCAACCCCCAGGAGGACTGCCAGATACGCAGTATTTT. Its translation is CASSQPPGGLPDTQYF.

This chain links TRBV19 with TRBJ1-1, with 7 bases lining up with TRBD1. Per the germline V gene, CDR1 is LNHDA and CDR2 is SQIVND (reference sequence). The CDR3 covers 14 residues. With V trimmed by 2 bases and J by 4 bases, 4 bases remained unmatched. CDR3 coding DNA: TGTGCCAGTAGTATAAACAGGGGCGGCACTGAAGCTTTCTTT. Residues: CASSINRGGTEAFF. Based on the CDR3 plus reference TRBV19 and TRBJ1-1, the full variable domain is DGGITQSPKYLFRKEGQNVTLSCEQNLNHDAMYWYRQDPGQGLRLIYYSQIVNDFQKGDIAEGYSVSREKKESFPLTVTSAQKNPTAFYLCASSINRGGTEAFFGQGTRLTVV.

The DNA of the CDR3 is TGCGCCAGCAGCCAAGATGACAGGGTTGGGACTGAAGCTTTCTTT. Its protein product is CASSQDDRVGTEAFF. The chain recombines TRBV4-1 with TRBJ1-1, with 7 bases that match TRBD1. The trim removed 0 bases at V and 5 bases at J, leaving 6 bases unmatched. This CDR3 contains 15 residues. Germline V gene lookup returns CDR1 MGHRA and CDR2 YSYEKL.

The rearrangement joins TRBV3-1 (or the pseudogene TRBV3-2) to TRBJ1-1; a weak D match, TRBD1 (5 bases). The CDR3 spans 13 residues. Trimming stripped 0 bases from V and 8 bases from J, with 10 bases between. The germline V gene has CDR1 LGHDT and CDR2 YNNKEL (reference sequence). CDR3 nucleotide sequence: TGTGCCAGCAGCCAAGAGCCTGGGGGGGAAGCTTTCTTT. It specifies CASSQEPGGEAFF.

This chain joins TRBV27 and TRBJ2-1, with D perhaps matching TRBD2 (6 bases). V was clipped by 11 bases and J by 7 bases, with 18 bases between them. This CDR3 has 13 amino acids. The germline gives CDR1 MNHEY, CDR2 SMNVEV (reference sequence). Here the CDR3 reads CAGGRRLANEQFF. DNA of the CDR3: TGTGCCGGCGGACGCCGCCTAGCGAATGAGCAGTTCTTC.

The chain couples TRBV21-1 to TRBJ2-1; the table gives TRBD2 as D, unverified against the DNA. TRBV21-1 is designated a pseudogene. This CDR3 comprises 10 residues. CDR3 in amino acids: CASNLHEQFF. In DNA form, the CDR3 reads TGTGCCAGCAATCTCCATGAGCAGTTCTTC.

J is TRBJ2-3 and V is TRBV9, with 9 bases matching TRBD2. The CDR3 is made up of 16 amino acids. Trimming removed 3 bases from V and 4 bases from J; junction bases left unmatched: 9. Per the germline V gene, CDR1 is SGDLS and CDR2 is YYNGEE. In nucleotides, the CDR3 is TGTGCCAGCAGCGGGAATAGCGGGAGTGGCGCAGATACGCAGTATTTT. It is translated as CASSGNSGSGADTQYF.

The rearrangement links TRBV9 to TRBJ1-1; 11 bases fit TRBD1. CDR3 length: 14 residues. Germline V gene lookup returns CDR1 SGDLS and CDR2 YYNGEE. Trimming took 7 bases from V and 5 from J; bases not matched to a gene: 7. The CDR3 region is CASGTGGMGTEAFF. Here the CDR3 DNA reads TGTGCCAGCGGGACAGGGGGGATGGGTACTGAAGCTTTCTTT.

This clone has just a few counts. The chain links TRBV14 to TRBJ1-5, with D tentatively TRBD1 (5 bases). The germline CDR1 and CDR2 sequences are SGHDN and FVKESK. V dropped 1 base and J dropped 4 bases, with 8 bases sitting between them. CDR3 length: 14 residues. The CDR3 loop is CASSQAGGNQPQHF. CDR3 DNA: TGTGCCAGCAGCCAAGCCGGGGGAAATCAGCCCCAGCATTTT.

The chain links TRBV4-2 to TRBJ2-7; the match to TRBD2 covers 9 bases. CDR3 size: 17 residues. CDR1 is LGHNA and CDR2 is YNFKEQ in the germline V gene. V lost 0 bases to trimming and J lost 0 bases; unmatched junction nucleotides: 6. For the CDR3, the DNA is TGTGCCAGCAGCCAAGATCTGGCTAGCGGGATCTCCTACGAGCAGTACTTC. It specifies CASSQDLASGISYEQYF.